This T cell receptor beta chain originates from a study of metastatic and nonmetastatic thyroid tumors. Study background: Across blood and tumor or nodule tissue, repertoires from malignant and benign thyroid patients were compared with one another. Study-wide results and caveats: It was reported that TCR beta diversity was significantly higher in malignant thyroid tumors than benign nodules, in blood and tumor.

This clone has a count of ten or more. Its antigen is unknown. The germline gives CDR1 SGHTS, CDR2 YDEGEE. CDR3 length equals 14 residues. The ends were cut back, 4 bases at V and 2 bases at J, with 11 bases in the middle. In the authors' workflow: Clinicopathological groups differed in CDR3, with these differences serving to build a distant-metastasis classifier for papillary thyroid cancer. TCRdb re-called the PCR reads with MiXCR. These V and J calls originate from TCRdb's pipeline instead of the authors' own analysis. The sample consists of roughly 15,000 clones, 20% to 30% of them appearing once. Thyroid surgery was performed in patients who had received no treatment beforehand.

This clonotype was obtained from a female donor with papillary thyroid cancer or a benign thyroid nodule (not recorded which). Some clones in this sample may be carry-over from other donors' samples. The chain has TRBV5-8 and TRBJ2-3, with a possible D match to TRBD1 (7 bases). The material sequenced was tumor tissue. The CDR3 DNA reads TGTGCCAGCAGCCGACAGGGACTCACAGATACGCAGTATTTT. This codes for CASSRQGLTDTQYF.